One sample yielded the 18 T cell receptor beta chains listed below, sequenced in a study of blood T cells in healthy people across ages. Primed by a sample-barcoded 5' primer and a J-beta primer mix, a second PCR proceeded for about 6 to 12 cycles. In TCRdb, the 5' RACE reads were re-called with MiXCR into one record per CDR3 protein. The sample gives approximately 940,000 distinct CDR3 sequences, roughly 50% of which show up once; over 10% is in the top ten. Sequenced input: blood. These receptors were obtained from a man younger than 40 in good health.

The rearrangement uses TRBV3-1 and TRBJ1-1, with D maybe TRBD1 (5 bases). The CDR3 runs to 14 residues. Per the germline V gene, CDR1 is LGHDT and CDR2 is YNNKEL (reference sequence). Trimming took off 7 bases at V and 4 bases at J, with 16 bases between the two ends. CDR3 amino acids: CASNGFQGGTEAFF. In DNA, the CDR3 is TGTGCCAGCAATGGATTTCAGGGTGGCACTGAAGCTTTCTTT.

The chain couples TRBV7-3 to TRBJ1-2; D is perhaps TRBD1 (5 bases). Germline V gives CDR1 SGHTA, CDR2 FQGTGA. V lost 4 bases and J 8 bases, leaving 14 bases between the germline ends. This CDR3 region has 13 residues. CDR3 amino acids: CASSSDSGTGYTF. In DNA, the CDR3 is TGTGCCAGCAGCTCAGACTCGGGGACCGGCTACACCTTC.

The CDR3 region is CASSRISGVSYEQYF. The CDR3 DNA reads as TGTGCCAGCAGCCGAATTAGCGGGGTCTCCTACGAGCAGTACTTC. The V and J genes are TRBV3-1 and TRBJ2-7; 8 bases are a match to TRBD2. Germline assignment: CDR1 LGHDT and CDR2 YNNKEL (reference sequence). The V and J ends lost 4 bases and 0 bases, in that order; junction bases with no gene match: 5. The length of the CDR3 is 15 residues.

CDR3 bases: TGCGCCAGCAGCTTGGGGCCCACAGGGGGCCAAGAGACCCAGTACTTC. Its protein is CASSLGPTGGQETQYF. The gene calls are TRBV5-1 and TRBJ2-5; 8 nucleotides line up with TRBD1. The V gene end was trimmed by 0 bases and the J gene end by 1 base; junction bases not matched to a gene: 5. Per the germline V gene, CDR1 is SGHRS and CDR2 is YFSETQ. The CDR3 sequence is 16 residues long.

This clonotype was observed a handful of times. The rearrangement joins TRBV14 to TRBJ1-4, with D possibly being TRBD1 (6 bases). CDR3 length: 16 amino acids. Per the germline V gene, CDR1 is SGHDN and CDR2 is FVKESK. Trimming pared 4 bases from V and 2 bases from J, leaving 14 bases between. This CDR3 is CASSPGRGGTNEKLFF. The CDR3 DNA sequence: TGTGCCAGCAGCCCCGGCCGAGGGGGGACTAATGAAAAACTGTTTTTT.

The J gene is TRBJ1-4, the V gene TRBV7-2; D not resolved. The ends were cut back, 3 bases at V and 3 bases at J, with 8 bases in the middle. This CDR3 region has 14 residues. Looked up from germline, CDR1 is SGHTA and CDR2 is FQGNSA. CDR3 bases: TGTGCCAGCAGCTTCGGCCAGGCTAATGAAAAACTGTTTTTT. It encodes CASSFGQANEKLFF.

The rearrangement uses TRBV7-9 and TRBJ2-5; no definite D call. Between the trimmed V and J ends, which lost 3 bases and 5 bases, there was a span of 10 bases. Germline CDR1 SEHNR, CDR2 FQNEAQ (reference sequence). This CDR3 comprises 13 residues. The CDR3 reads CASSFSLDETQYF. For the CDR3, the DNA is TGTGCCAGCAGCTTCTCCTTGGACGAGACCCAGTACTTC.

V gene TRBV4-2 combines with J gene TRBJ2-4; D remains ambiguous. Looked up from germline, CDR1 is LGHNA and CDR2 is YNFKEQ. Trimming shortened V by 1 base and J by 13 bases, and 17 bases separated the two germline ends. The CDR3 runs to 14 residues. The CDR3 protein is CASSQGGLPGEQYF. DNA for the CDR3: TGTGCCAGCAGCCAAGGAGGTCTACCCGGAGAGCAGTACTTC.

This chain connects TRBV29-1 to TRBJ2-7; D perhaps matches TRBD1 (6 bases). Between the trimmed V and J ends, which lost 4 bases and 3 bases, there was a span of 13 bases. CDR3 length: 13 amino acids. The germline V gene has CDR1 SQVTM and CDR2 ANQGSEA. The CDR3 is CSVVLPGDYEQYF. The CDR3 DNA follows: TGCAGCGTTGTTCTCCCAGGGGACTACGAGCAGTACTTC.

This clonotype was picked up many times. The chain has TRBV5-4 and TRBJ1-1; D unresolved. Deletions cut 0 bases from V and 0 bases from J, with 9 bases between. The CDR3 length is 15 residues. The germline V gene encodes CDR1 SGHNT and CDR2 YYREEE (reference sequence). This CDR3 is CASSLEAGMNTEAFF. The CDR3 DNA reads TGTGCCAGCAGCTTGGAGGCGGGGATGAACACTGAAGCTTTCTTT.

V gene TRBV7-2 combines with J gene TRBJ2-4; TRBD2 matches at 12 bases. Trimming took 1 base from V and 9 from J; bases not matched to a gene: 13. CDR1 is SGHTA and CDR2 is FQGNSA in the germline V gene. CDR3 size: 18 residues. The CDR3 nucleotides read TGTGCCAGCAGCTTAGTAGGTCTAGCGGGGGGGCATAGGAGCATTCAGTACTTC. It is translated as CASSLVGLAGGHRSIQYF.

This clonotype was seen only once. The chain carries TRBV7-2 and TRBJ2-7, with D uncertain. V gave up 7 bases and J gave up 0 bases, with 16 bases separating them. The CDR3 contains 15 residues. Germline CDR1 and CDR2: SGHTA and FQGNSA. CDR3 sequence: CASTSEGSDSYEQYF. The CDR3 coding sequence is TGTGCCAGCACCTCAGAAGGCTCAGACTCCTACGAGCAGTACTTC.

The rearrangement uses TRBV6-1 and TRBJ2-3; 10 bases are a match to TRBD2. CDR1 MNHNS and CDR2 SASEGT come from the germline V gene. The CDR3 runs to 15 residues. V lost 3 bases and J lost 5; bases outside the gene matches: 5. The CDR3 here is CASSESGGAIDTQYF. The CDR3 region has the DNA TGTGCCAGCAGTGAGAGCGGGGGGGCAATAGATACGCAGTATTTT.

This chain connects TRBV7-9 to TRBJ1-2; 7 bases match TRBD1. Per germline, CDR1 SEHNR and CDR2 FQNEAQ (reference sequence). With 4 bases clipped from V and 5 bases from J, the junction kept 7 bases outside the gene matches. The CDR3 is made up of 14 amino acids. CDR3 protein: CASSYTGDRYGYTF. DNA of the CDR3: TGTGCCAGCAGCTACACAGGGGACCGTTATGGCTACACCTTC.

The chain uses TRBV27 and TRBJ2-4, with 8 positions matching TRBD2. V lost 8 bases, J lost 4 bases, and 10 bases stayed unmatched. Germline CDR1 is MNHEY and CDR2 is SMNVEV (reference sequence). The CDR3 has 15 residues. DNA of the CDR3: TGTGCCAGCCGCCTTGGAGCGGGGGCTAAAAACATTCAGTACTTC. Amino acids: CASRLGAGAKNIQYF.

This clonotype appeared once. Germline and junction disagree at one end, which may indicate a read error. V usage is TRBV9 and J usage is TRBJ2-7; D tentatively fits TRBD1 or TRBD2 (6 bases each). The germline V gene encodes CDR1 SGDLS and CDR2 YYNGEE. The length of the CDR3 is 17 residues. CDR3 coding DNA: TGTGCCAACAGCGTAGATGGTTGGGGGGCTCAATCCTACGAGCAGTACTTC. Translated: CANSVDGWGAQSYEQYF.

The chain uses TRBV20-1 and TRBJ2-1; D is possibly TRBD1 or TRBD2 (5 bases each). The germline V and J ends were trimmed by 5 bases and 6 bases, with 17 bases remaining between them. This CDR3 contains 14 residues. The germline gives CDR1 DFQATT, CDR2 SNEGSKA (reference sequence). This CDR3 is CSAGRQTRSNEQFF. CDR3 nucleotides: TGCAGTGCTGGGAGACAGACCAGAAGCAATGAGCAGTTCTTC.

This clonotype was observed once. This chain joins TRBV2 and TRBJ2-3; D not resolved. Germline V CDR1 and CDR2: SNHLY, FYNNEI. Trimming left V 4 bases short and J 6 bases short, with 11 bases between. The CDR3 runs to 13 residues. The CDR3 DNA is TGTGCCAGCAGTGTGTCCTCCCCCGATACGCAGTATTTT. Protein: CASSVSSPDTQYF. Full variable domain (rest looked up from reference TRBV2 and TRBJ2-3): EPEVTQTPSHQVTQMGQEVILRCVPISNHLYFYWYRQILGQKVEFLVSFYNNEISEKSEIFDDQFSVERPDGSNFTLKIRSTKLEDSAMYFCASSVSSPDTQYFGPGTRLTVL.